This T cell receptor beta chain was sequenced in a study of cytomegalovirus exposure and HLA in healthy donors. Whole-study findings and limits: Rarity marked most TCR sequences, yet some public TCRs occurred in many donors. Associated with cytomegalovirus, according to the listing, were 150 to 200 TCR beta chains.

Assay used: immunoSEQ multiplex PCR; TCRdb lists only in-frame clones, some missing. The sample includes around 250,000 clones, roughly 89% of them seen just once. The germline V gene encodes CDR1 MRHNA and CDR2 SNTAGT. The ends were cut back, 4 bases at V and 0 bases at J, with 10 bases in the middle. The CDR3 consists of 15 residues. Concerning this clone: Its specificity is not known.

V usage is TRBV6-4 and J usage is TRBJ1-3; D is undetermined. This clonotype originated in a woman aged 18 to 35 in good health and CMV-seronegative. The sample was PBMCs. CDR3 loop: CASSVQFRSGNTIYF. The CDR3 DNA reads TGTGCCAGCAGTGTACAGTTCCGCTCTGGAAACACCATATATTTT.